What follows are 7 T cell receptor beta chains derived from one specimen sequenced in a study of OX40 agonist ivuxolimab in advanced cancers. The repertoire was sequenced with immunoSEQ multiplex PCR; TCRdb's copy has only in-frame clones and lacks some. The sample shows about 83,000 clones, about 90% of them seen only once. The sequencing here drew on CD4+ or CD8+ T cells sorted from blood, taken in a trial of the OX40 agonist ivuxolimab. The origin of the receptors is an adult with an advanced solid tumor such as melanoma, head and neck, liver or kidney cancer.

The chain links TRBV5-8 to TRBJ1-4; TRBD1 matches at 10 bases. The CDR3 contains 17 residues. CDR1 is SGHTS, CDR2 YDEGEE, per germline. J gave up 0 bases and V 5 bases, and 7 bases lay outside the gene matches. The CDR3 sequence: CASRSGTGVTTNEKLFF. CDR3 coding DNA: TGTGCCAGCAGGTCCGGGACAGGGGTAACAACTAATGAAAAACTGTTTTTT.

The chain carries TRBV29-1 and TRBJ2-7; TRBD1 matches at 9 bases. With 3 bases clipped from V and 3 bases from J, the junction kept 3 bases outside the gene matches. The V gene's germline CDR1 is SQVTM and CDR2 ANQGSEA. The CDR3 covers 13 residues. The CDR3 nucleotides are TGCAGCGTTGAGGGACAGGGACTCTACGAGCAGTACTTC. Protein sequence: CSVEGQGLYEQYF.

This chain joins TRBV7-2 and TRBJ2-5; D gene ambiguous. Per the germline V gene, CDR1 is SGHTA and CDR2 is FQGNSA. CDR3 length: 14 amino acids. Trimming pared 1 base from V and 2 bases from J, leaving 8 bases between. CDR3 nucleotide sequence: TGTGCCAGCAGCTTAGACGTCAATCAAGAGACCCAGTACTTC. Translation: CASSLDVNQETQYF.

This chain uses TRBV7-2 with TRBJ2-1; 9 nucleotides line up with TRBD1. Trimming cost V 4 bases and J 7 bases; bases outside gene matches: 11. CDR3 size: 16 residues. The V gene's germline CDR1 is SGHTA and CDR2 FQGNSA. The CDR3: CASSSQPGQGGNEQFF. The DNA for the CDR3 is TGTGCCAGCAGCTCCCAGCCGGGACAGGGTGGAAATGAGCAGTTCTTC.

The V call is TRBV28, the J call TRBJ2-7, with 9 bases identical to TRBD1. The length of the CDR3 is 14 residues. V trimming: 6 bases; J trimming: 11 bases; junction bases outside the gene matches: 14. Germline assignment: CDR1 MDHEN and CDR2 SYDVKM. DNA of the CDR3: TGTGCCAGCAGCCGGGGACAGGGTGGGGGTAGGGAGTACTTC. As protein: CASSRGQGGGREYF.

The rearrangement joins TRBV7-8 to TRBJ1-1; 7 bases are a match to TRBD1. Unmatched junction bases numbered 9, after V lost 5 bases and J lost 0 bases. This CDR3 is 16 amino acids long. Germline assignment: CDR1 SGHVS and CDR2 FQNEAQ. Written as DNA, the CDR3 is TGTGCCAGCAGCCCTTACAGGGGTCGTGTGAACACTGAAGCTTTCTTT. Translation gives CASSPYRGRVNTEAFF. The whole variable domain, filled in from reference TRBV7-8 and TRBJ1-1, reads GAGVSQSPRYKVAKRGQDVALRCDPISGHVSLFWYQQALGQGPEFLTYFQNEAQLDKSGLPSDRFFAERPEGSVSTLKIQRTQQEDSAVYLCASSPYRGRVNTEAFFGQGTRLTVV.

This clone was counted a few times. The rearrangement joins TRBV6-4 to TRBJ1-1; D is uncertain. Between the trimmed V and J ends, which lost 7 bases and 5 bases, there was a span of 8 bases. The CDR3 extends over 11 amino acids. Germline V gives CDR1 MRHNA, CDR2 SNTAGT. This CDR3 is CASIPRTEAFF. The CDR3 DNA reads TGTGCCAGCATCCCGAGGACTGAAGCTTTCTTT.